This T cell receptor beta chain was recovered during a study of persistence of HIV-infected CD4 T cells. Study-wide background: Isolated cells were CMV- and HIV-1 Gag-responding CD4+ T cells. Suppressive ART had lasted a median of roughly 8 years.

Study-level points and caveats: TCRbeta richness was lower in CMV- and Gag-responding cells than in anti-CD3/anti-CD28-responding cells.

Overlapping HIV-1 Gag 15-mer peptides at 0.95 to 1 ug per peptide per mL were used. Memory cells lacking CD40L and CD69 with high CD45RO were sorted. These HIV-1-infected adults initiated suppressive ART in chronic infection. Sequencing used immunoSEQ version 4 in survey mode. Sequenced by immunoSEQ multiplex PCR; TCRdb stores in-frame clones only, minus some. The data show some 58,000 clones, with just under 75% seen just once and about 1.8% held by the top ten. This clone has more than one count but fewer than ten. Its specificity is unknown. The sequences come from CD4+ T cells sorted from PBMCs after roughly 18-hour stimulation, collected from a patient who received antiretroviral therapy. This receptor was identified in an adult man with HIV who was CMV-seropositive.

CDR3 in DNA: TGTGCCACCTCCTGGACAGGCCGCGAGCAGTACTTC. It codes for CATSWTGREQYF. V and J are TRBV6-5 and TRBJ2-7, with 7 bases aligning to TRBD1. Per germline, CDR1 MNHEY and CDR2 SVGAGI. Unmatched junction bases numbered 9, after V lost 10 bases and J lost 6 bases. The CDR3 sequence is 12 residues long.